This T cell receptor beta chain was documented in a study of cytomegalovirus exposure and HLA in healthy donors. General observations from the study: Reportedly, cytomegalovirus status was diagnosed with high sensitivity and specificity.

About this clone: Its antigen is as yet unknown.

It was with 60 Vbeta and 13 Jbeta primers that the PCR ran. TCRdb's copy holds only in-frame clones and misses some; the assay was immunoSEQ multiplex PCR. Its table records tens of thousands of clones. This CDR3 is 15 amino acids long. CDR1 and CDR2 (germline): MDHEN, SYDVKM. Losses at the gene ends were 5 bases for V and 4 bases for J; bases not matched to a gene: 6. The TCR originated in a woman aged 40 to 50 in good health and CMV-seropositive. Sequencing used PBMCs. V and J are TRBV28 and TRBJ2-1, with TRBD2 matching over 9 bases. CDR3 sequence reads: CASSVAGGSYNEQFF. In nucleotides, the CDR3 is TGTGCCAGCAGTGTTGCGGGGGGGTCATACAATGAGCAGTTCTTC.